These 4 T cell receptor beta chains share one sample of origin, sequenced in a study of blood T cell repertoires in COVID-19. Data came from immunoSEQ multiplex PCR; TCRdb stores just in-frame clones and leaves some out. This repertoire shows around 160,000 clones, over 75% found once; its top ten account for about an eighth. Sequenced input: peripheral blood. The receptors stem from a man aged 18 to 30 with COVID-19, enrolled during active disease.

This sequence joins TRBV7-9 and TRBJ1-2; TRBD1 matches 9 bases. The CDR3 is made up of 14 amino acids. CDR1 is SEHNR, CDR2 FQNEAQ, per germline (reference sequence). V lost 1 base to trimming and J lost 6 bases; unmatched junction nucleotides: 3. The CDR3 coding sequence is TGTGCCAGCAGCTTAGGGGGACAGGGAAATGGCTACACCTTC. Protein: CASSLGGQGNGYTF.

The CDR3 sequence is CASRQGAMQYF. The DNA of the CDR3 is TGTGCCAGCCGACAGGGGGCAATGCAGTACTTC. The chain couples TRBV28 to TRBJ2-7, with TRBD1 matching 10 bases. Germline-derived CDR1 and CDR2 are MDHEN and SYDVKM. The V and J ends lost 8 bases and 9 bases, in that order; junction bases with no gene match: 4. This CDR3 spans 11 amino acids.

This CDR3 reads CASSLIRGNQPQHF. The CDR3 nucleotides are TGTGCCAGCAGTTTAATTCGGGGTAATCAGCCCCAGCATTTT. The V gene is TRBV6-2 or TRBV6-3, the J gene TRBJ1-5; the D is unclear. Germline CDR1 reads MNHEY; CDR2 reads SVGEGT. The CDR3 loop spans 14 amino acids. V was cut by 4 bases and J by 4 bases, with 11 bases left in between.

The chain links TRBV5-1 to TRBJ2-1, with TRBD2 matching 7 bases. Germline values: CDR1 SGHRS, CDR2 YFSETQ. The CDR3 length is 18 residues. J gave up 8 bases and V 0 bases, and 17 bases lay outside the gene matches. The CDR3 bases are TGCGCCAGCAGCTTGGCCCGGGACTACCTTTCCCAGGTGGATGAGCAGTTCTTC. This gives the protein CASSLARDYLSQVDEQFF.